These 19 T cell receptor beta chains share one sample of origin, sequenced in a study of breast tumors, draining lymph nodes, adjacent tissues. The lymph nodes were axillary draining lymph nodes from breast cancer patients. TCRdb passed the multiplex PCR reads through MiXCR, listing each CDR3 protein once. The sample shows about 230,000 distinct CDR3 sequences, 32% of them seen only once. The specimen sequenced was axillary lymph node tissue. These receptors were collected from a female donor with breast cancer. Some clones in this sample may be carry-over from other donors' samples.

This chain links TRBV4-1 with TRBJ1-1, with unresolved D. V lost 1 base and J lost 0, with 6 bases in between. The CDR3 totals 14 residues. CDR1 MGHRA and CDR2 YSYEKL come from the germline V gene. CDR3 amino acids: CASSQVTLNTEAFF. For the CDR3, the DNA is TGCGCCAGCAGCCAAGTGACATTGAACACTGAAGCTTTCTTT.

In its sample, this clonotype was seen many times. This chain joins TRBV5-1 and TRBJ1-2; a possible D gene is TRBD1 (5 bases). Between the trimmed V and J ends, which lost 1 base and 8 bases, there was a span of 9 bases. Germline CDR1 is SGHRS and CDR2 is YFSETQ. The CDR3 spans 12 residues. The CDR3 loop is CASSLRDGGYTF. CDR3 DNA: TGCGCCAGCAGCTTGAGGGACGGGGGCTACACCTTC.

This clonotype was observed many times. The rearrangement uses TRBV6-5 and TRBJ2-3; D is possibly TRBD2 (5 bases). Germline V gene lookup returns CDR1 MNHEY and CDR2 SVGAGI. V lost 5 bases to trimming and J lost 0 bases, with 12 bases between them. The CDR3 sequence is 15 residues long. DNA for the CDR3: TGTGCCAGCAGTCGCGCGGGTTCTAGCACAGATACGCAGTATTTT. Its translation: CASSRAGSSTDTQYF.

This clonotype was recorded only once. In DNA, the CDR3 is TGCAGTGCTAGAGATCAAACTAGCGGTTTCTCCGAGCAGTACTTC. Its protein product is CSARDQTSGFSEQYF. The rearrangement links TRBV20-1 to TRBJ2-7; 8 bases line up with TRBD2. From germline, CDR1 is DFQATT and CDR2 SNEGSKA (reference sequence). The CDR3 runs to 15 residues. V lost 0 bases and J lost 6; bases outside the gene matches: 10.

Of note for this clonotype: This may come from a read error, since a much larger clone is one base off. The chain joins TRBV6-1 to TRBJ1-3; D is ambiguous. Germline V gene lookup returns CDR1 MNHNS and CDR2 SASEGT. V was pared by 11 bases and J by 3 bases, with 14 bases between. This CDR3 spans 13 amino acids. For the CDR3, the DNA is TGTGCCGGAGGGCCCGCGGGTGGAAACACCATATATTTT. Protein: CAGGPAGGNTIYF.

This clonotype has just a few counts. This rearrangement joins TRBV5-4 to TRBJ2-1, with D unclear. With 4 bases removed from V and 0 bases from J, the gap between germline ends came to 20 bases. CDR3 length equals 18 residues. The germline V gene encodes CDR1 SGHNT and CDR2 YYREEE (reference sequence). CDR3: CASSLRLGSGDSYNEQFF. CDR3 nucleotide sequence: TGTGCCAGCAGCCTCAGGCTTGGTTCTGGGGACTCCTACAATGAGCAGTTCTTC. Combining the CDR3 with reference TRBV5-4 and TRBJ2-1 gives the whole variable domain ETGVTQSPTHLIKTRGQQVTLRCSSQSGHNTVSWYQQALGQGPQFIFQYYREEENGRGNFPPRFSGLQFPNYSSELNVNALELDDSALYLCASSLRLGSGDSYNEQFFGPGTRLTVL.

As for this clonotype: This may be a read error, as it is one base from a much larger clone. The gene calls are TRBV4-1 and TRBJ2-1; 8 nucleotides agree with TRBD2. This CDR3 comprises 17 residues. With 11 bases clipped from V and 0 bases from J, the junction kept 15 bases outside the gene matches. Germline V CDR1 and CDR2: MGHRA, YSYEKL. CDR3 in amino acids: CAGNLRGAVRSYNEQFF. The CDR3 nucleotides read TGCGCCGGCAACCTGCGGGGGGCCGTACGCTCCTACAATGAGCAGTTCTTC.

This clonotype has at least ten counts. V and J are TRBV12-3 or TRBV12-4 and TRBJ2-7; 9 nucleotides match TRBD1. Trimming cost V 5 bases and J 3 bases; bases outside gene matches: 2. The CDR3 has 13 amino acids. CDR3 sequence reads: CASSRDRVYEQYF. The CDR3 DNA follows: TGTGCCAGCAGTAGGGACAGGGTCTACGAGCAGTACTTC.

The chain recombines TRBV20-1 with TRBJ2-7; TRBD2 agrees at 13 bases. Germline V gene sequence: CDR1 DFQATT, CDR2 SNEGSKA (reference sequence). Trimming removed 3 bases from V and 3 bases from J; junction bases left unmatched: 2. This CDR3 is 14 amino acids long. CDR3: CSARGLAGIYEQYF. For the CDR3, the DNA is TGCAGTGCTAGGGGACTAGCGGGAATCTACGAGCAGTACTTC.

This clonotype has just a few counts. The chain carries TRBV6-5 and TRBJ2-2; 13 bases match TRBD2. The germline V gene encodes CDR1 MNHEY and CDR2 SVGAGI. The CDR3 contains 18 residues. V lost 5 bases and J lost 1; bases outside the gene matches: 7. The CDR3, as DNA: TGTGCCAGCAGTGGACGGACTAGCGGGAGTTTGAACACCGGGGAGCTGTTTTTT. Translated: CASSGRTSGSLNTGELFF.

This clonotype was counted ten times or more. The chain has TRBV19 and TRBJ1-3; D not resolved. Trimming removed 6 bases from V and 0 bases from J, with 12 bases in between. The CDR3 totals 15 residues. Germline V gene sequence: CDR1 LNHDA, CDR2 SQIVND (reference sequence). Here the CDR3 reads CASSRQSSSGNTIYF. CDR3 nucleotides: TGTGCCAGTAGCAGGCAGTCAAGCTCTGGAAACACCATATATTTT.

This clonotype has a count of ten or more. The V and J genes are TRBV3-1 and TRBJ1-3; the D is unclear. Trimming pared 1 base from V and 1 base from J, leaving 8 bases between. The CDR3 loop spans 15 amino acids. Germline-derived CDR1 and CDR2 are LGHDT and YNNKEL (reference sequence). The CDR3: CASSQVDRSGNTIYF. CDR3 DNA: TGTGCCAGCAGCCAAGTAGATCGGTCTGGAAACACCATATATTTT.

CDR3 nucleotide sequence: TGCGCCAGCCGACTCAGGGGCTTTTCCTACGAGCAGTACTTC. Residues: CASRLRGFSYEQYF. The rearrangement links TRBV5-1 to TRBJ2-7; maybe TRBD1 (6 bases). CDR1 and CDR2 from the germline V gene are SGHRS and YFSETQ. This CDR3 is 14 amino acids long. Trimming pared 7 bases from V and 1 base from J, leaving 15 bases between. Drawing the rest from reference TRBV5-1 and TRBJ2-7, the complete variable domain is KAGVTQTPRYLIKTRGQQVTLSCSPISGHRSVSWYQQTPGQGLQFLFEYFSETQRNKGNFPGRFSGRQFSNSRSEMNVSTLELGDSALYLCASRLRGFSYEQYFGPGTRLTVT.

About this clonotype itself: The missing conserved phenylalanine or tryptophan at the end of this CDR3 makes a read error likely. The DNA is left out, because the CDR3 cannot be placed on it with certainty; the CDR3 is given as TCRdb lists it. The rearrangement joins TRBV20-1 to TRBJ2-5; no check of the table's D call, TRBD1, against the DNA was made. Germline assignment: CDR1 DFQATT and CDR2 SNEGSKA (reference sequence). With termini counted, the CDR3 has 11 amino acids. The CDR3 reads CSASRGETQSL.

The chain employs TRBV19 and TRBJ1-1; 8 positions match TRBD1. J was trimmed by 3 bases and V by 7 bases; bases with no gene match: 7. The germline gives CDR1 LNHDA, CDR2 SQIVND (reference sequence). The CDR3 spans 14 residues. This chain's CDR3 is CASTIPDRDTEAFF. The CDR3 bases are TGTGCCAGTACCATCCCGGACAGGGACACTGAAGCTTTCTTT. Complete variable domain (other parts from reference TRBV19 and TRBJ1-1): DGGITQSPKYLFRKEGQNVTLSCEQNLNHDAMYWYRQDPGQGLRLIYYSQIVNDFQKGDIAEGYSVSREKKESFPLTVTSAQKNPTAFYLCASTIPDRDTEAFFGQGTRLTVV.

The chain joins TRBV28 to TRBJ1-2; 7 positions match TRBD1. CDR3 length equals 12 residues. The germline V gene has CDR1 MDHEN and CDR2 SYDVKM. The trim removed 7 bases at V and 4 bases at J, leaving 3 bases unmatched. CDR3 coding DNA: TGTGCCAGCAATACAGGGGCCTATGGCTACACCTTC. Protein: CASNTGAYGYTF.

This clonotype appeared many times. The V call is TRBV11-2, the J call TRBJ2-2, with 7 bases that match TRBD2. CDR1 is SGHAT, CDR2 FQNNGV, per germline. Germline trimming cut 1 base from V and 3 bases from J; bases unmatched to any gene: 5. CDR3 length: 16 amino acids. In DNA form, the CDR3 reads TGTGCCAGCAGCTTAGTGTGGCGGGAGTACACCGGGGAGCTGTTTTTT. It codes for CASSLVWREYTGELFF.

This chain connects TRBV19 to TRBJ2-2, with D perhaps TRBD2 (6 bases). This CDR3 is built from 16 residues. V gave up 1 base and J gave up 4 bases, with 13 bases separating them. Looked up from germline, CDR1 is LNHDA and CDR2 is SQIVND (reference sequence). The CDR3 DNA reads TGTGCCAGTAGTATAGCAGGAGGGCCGGGCACCGGGGAGCTGTTTTTT. Translating gives CASSIAGGPGTGELFF.

This clonotype has ten or more counts. The chain carries TRBV20-1 and TRBJ2-3; TRBD2 matches at 7 bases. Germline loops: CDR1 DFQATT, CDR2 SNEGSKA (reference sequence). The CDR3 has 14 amino acids. Trimming removed 6 bases from V and 3 bases from J; junction bases left unmatched: 9. CDR3 DNA: TGCAGTGCAGCGCTTGGGGGAGGGACAGATACGCAGTATTTT. Residues: CSAALGGGTDTQYF.